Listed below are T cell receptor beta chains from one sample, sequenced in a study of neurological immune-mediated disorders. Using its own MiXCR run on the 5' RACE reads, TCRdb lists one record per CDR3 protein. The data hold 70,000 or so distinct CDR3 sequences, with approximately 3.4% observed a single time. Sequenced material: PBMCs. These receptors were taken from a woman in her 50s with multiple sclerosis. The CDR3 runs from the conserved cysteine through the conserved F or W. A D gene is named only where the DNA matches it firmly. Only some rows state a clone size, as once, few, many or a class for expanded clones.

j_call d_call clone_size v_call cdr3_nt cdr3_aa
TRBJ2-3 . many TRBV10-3 TGTGCCATCAGTGATGTAGCGGAGAGCACAGATACGCAGTATTTT CAISDVAESTDTQYF
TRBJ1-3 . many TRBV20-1 TGCAGTGCTAGAGATTCAAGAGGGGTCGGGAACACCATATATTTT CSARDSRGVGNTIYF
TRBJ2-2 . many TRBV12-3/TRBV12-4 TGTGCCAGCAGTTTACTGAACACCGGGGAGCTGTTTTTT CASSLLNTGELFF
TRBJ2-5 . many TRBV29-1 TGCAGCGTGACGGACGATAAGGAGACCCAGTACTTC CSVTDDKETQYF
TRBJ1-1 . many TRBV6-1 TGTGCCAGCAGTGTCGGGCTGAACACTGAAGCTTTCTTT CASSVGLNTEAFF
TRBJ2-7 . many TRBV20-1 TGCAGTGCTTTGGGACAAACCTACGAGCAGTACTTC CSALGQTYEQYF
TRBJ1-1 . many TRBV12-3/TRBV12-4 TGTGCCAGCAGTCCACCCCGGGTTGGGGGTACTGAAGCTTTCTTT CASSPPRVGGTEAFF
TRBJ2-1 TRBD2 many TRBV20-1 TGCAGTGCTAGTCGTCTAGCGGCGTACAATGAGCAGTTCTTC CSASRLAAYNEQFF
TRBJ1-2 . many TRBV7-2 TGTGCCAGCAGCTTCCCAGGGGCTAACTATGGCTACACCTTC CASSFPGANYGYTF
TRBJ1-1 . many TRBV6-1 TGTGCCAGCAGTGTCCAAGGGGGCACTGAAGCTTTCTTT CASSVQGGTEAFF
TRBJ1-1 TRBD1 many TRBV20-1 TGCAGTGCCGAACAGGGGAGCGTCATGAACACTGAAGCTTTCTTT CSAEQGSVMNTEAFF
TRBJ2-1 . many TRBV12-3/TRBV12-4 TGTGCCAGCAGTTTTGGGTCGGGGGTCGGTTTTGAGCAGTTCTTC CASSFGSGVGFEQFF
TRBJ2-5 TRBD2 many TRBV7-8 TGTGCCAGCAGCAGCTTTCGAGCGGGGCTTGAGGCCCAGTACTTC CASSSFRAGLEAQYF
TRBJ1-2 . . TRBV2 TGTGCCAGCAACCCAGACGTATATGGCTACACCTTC CASNPDVYGYTF
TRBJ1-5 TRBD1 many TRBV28 TGTGCCAGCAGGTTGAGACAGGGAGGTAATCAGCCCCAGCATTTT CASRLRQGGNQPQHF
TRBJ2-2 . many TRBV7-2 TGTGCCAGCAGCCCCCGGACTCGGGGTACCGGGGAGCTGTTTTTT CASSPRTRGTGELFF
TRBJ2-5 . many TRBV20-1 TGCAGTGTTGAGATCATGGAGGGCCGAGGTCAAGAGACCCAGTACTTC CSVEIMEGRGQETQYF
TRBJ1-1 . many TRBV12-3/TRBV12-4 TGTGCAAGCAGATTTCCGGGACGGCCGAACACTGAAGCTTTCTTT CASRFPGRPNTEAFF
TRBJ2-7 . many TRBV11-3 TGTGCCAGCAGCTTAGGACTTCAGGATCTCGAGCAGTACTTC CASSLGLQDLEQYF
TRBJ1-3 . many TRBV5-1 TGCGCCAGCAGCTTGGAGGGAGGGGGCTCTGGAAACACCATATATTTT CASSLEGGGSGNTIYF
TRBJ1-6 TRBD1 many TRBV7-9 TGTGCCAGCAGACAGGGGACAGCTAATTCACCCCTCCACTTT CASRQGTANSPLHF
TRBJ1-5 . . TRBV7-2 TGTGCCAGCAGCCCCGGAGTCAGCAATCAGCCCCAGCATTTT CASSPGVSNQPQHF
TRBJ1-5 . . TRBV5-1 TGCGCCAGCAGCCCCACGCCGGGGCATCAGCCCCAGCATTTT CASSPTPGHQPQHF
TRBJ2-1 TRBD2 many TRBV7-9 TGTGCCAGCAGCCTACTACGGGAGGACCTATACAATGAGCAGTTCTTC CASSLLREDLYNEQFF
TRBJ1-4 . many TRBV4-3 TGCGCCAGCAGCCAAGATCGGTGGGCTGGTGAAAAACTGTTTTTT CASSQDRWAGEKLFF
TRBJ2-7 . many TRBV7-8 TGTGCCAGCAGCTTAGCTGGGCGGAGCTCCTACGAGCAGTACTTC CASSLAGRSSYEQYF
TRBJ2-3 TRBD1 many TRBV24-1 TGTGCCACCAGTGATCCGGGACAGGGGACAGATACGCAGTATTTT CATSDPGQGTDTQYF
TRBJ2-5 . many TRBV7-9 TGTGCCAGCAGCTTTCCAGGATATCAAGAGACCCAGTACTTC CASSFPGYQETQYF
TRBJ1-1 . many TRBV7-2 TGTGGCACAGGGTATTTGAACACTGAAGCTTTCTTT CGTGYLNTEAFF
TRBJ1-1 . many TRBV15 TGTGCCACCAGCAGAGGAGAGGGTCGCAAGGCTTTCTTT CATSRGEGRKAFF
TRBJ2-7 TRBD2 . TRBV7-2 TGTGCCAGCAGCTTTGGCGCCCTAGCGGGTAGCTCCTACGAGCAGTACTTC CASSFGALAGSSYEQYF
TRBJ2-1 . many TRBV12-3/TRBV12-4 TGTGCCAGCAGGGGGGGGACAACCGGTGAGCAGTTCTTC CASRGGTTGEQFF
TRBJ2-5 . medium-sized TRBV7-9 TGTGCCAGCAGCCTAGGGTGGGAGACCCAGTACTTC CASSLGWETQYF
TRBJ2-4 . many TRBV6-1 TGTGCCAGCAGTGAAAGTACCGGGGACAAAAACATTCAGTACTTC CASSESTGDKNIQYF
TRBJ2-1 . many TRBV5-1 TGCGCCAGCAGCTTAGGATTGGGAGAAACCCAGTTCTTC CASSLGLGETQFF